This TCR beta chain stems from a study of technical replicates of blood from several donors. Only in-frame clones appear in the TCRdb table, and some are missing; sequencing was by immunoSEQ multiplex PCR. The sample lists some 57,000 clones; less than 98% were seen once. The germline V gene has CDR1 MDHEN and CDR2 SYDVKM. V was shortened by 7 bases and J by 5 bases, with 11 bases between the two germline ends. This CDR3 has 12 amino acids. The rearrangement links TRBV28 to TRBJ1-1; unclear D gene. The sample comprised T cells isolated from PBMCs. The TCR comes from a human donor in good health. The CDR3 nucleotides read TGTGCCAGCACAGATCCAAAGACTGAAGCTTTCTTT. It yields the protein CASTDPKTEAFF. The variable domain in full, with the rest retrieved from reference TRBV28 and TRBJ1-1, is DVKVTQSSRYLVKRTGEKVFLECVQDMDHENMFWYRQDPGLGLRLIYFSYDVKMKEKGDIPEGYSVSREKKERFSLILESASTNQTSMYLCASTDPKTEAFFGQGTRLTVV.